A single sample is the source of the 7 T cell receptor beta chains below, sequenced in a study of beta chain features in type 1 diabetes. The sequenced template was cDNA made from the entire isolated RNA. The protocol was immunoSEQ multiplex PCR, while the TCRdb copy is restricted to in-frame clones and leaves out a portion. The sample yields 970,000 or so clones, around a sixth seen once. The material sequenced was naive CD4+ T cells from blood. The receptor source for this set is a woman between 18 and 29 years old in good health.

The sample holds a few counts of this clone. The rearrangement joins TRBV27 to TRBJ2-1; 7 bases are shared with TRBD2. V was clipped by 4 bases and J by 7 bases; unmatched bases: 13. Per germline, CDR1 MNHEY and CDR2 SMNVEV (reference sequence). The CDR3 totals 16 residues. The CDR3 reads CASSSGAQREGNEQFF. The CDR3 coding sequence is TGTGCCAGCAGTTCCGGGGCCCAAAGGGAGGGGAATGAGCAGTTCTTC.

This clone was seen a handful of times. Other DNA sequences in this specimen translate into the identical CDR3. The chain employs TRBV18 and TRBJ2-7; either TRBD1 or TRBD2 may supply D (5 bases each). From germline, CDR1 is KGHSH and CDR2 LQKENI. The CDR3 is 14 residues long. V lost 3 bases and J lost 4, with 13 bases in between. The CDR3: CASSPGTGAYEQYF. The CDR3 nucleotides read TGTGCCAGCTCACCTGGGACCGGGGCGTACGAGCAGTACTTC.

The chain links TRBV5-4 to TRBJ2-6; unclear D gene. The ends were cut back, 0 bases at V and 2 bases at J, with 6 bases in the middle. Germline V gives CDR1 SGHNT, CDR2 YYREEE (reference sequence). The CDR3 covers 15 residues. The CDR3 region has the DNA TGTGCCAGCAGCTTGGACCCCACTGGGGCCAACGTCCTGACTTTC. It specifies CASSLDPTGANVLTF.

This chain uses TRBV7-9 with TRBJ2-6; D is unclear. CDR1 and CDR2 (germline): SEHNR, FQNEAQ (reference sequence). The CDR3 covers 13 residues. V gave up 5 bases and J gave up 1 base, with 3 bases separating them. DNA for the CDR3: TGTGCCAGCAGCGAGTCTGGGGCCAACGTCCTGACTTTC. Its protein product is CASSESGANVLTF. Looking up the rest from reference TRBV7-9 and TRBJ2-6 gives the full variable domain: DTGVSQNPRHKITKRGQNVTFRCDPISEHNRLYWYRQTLGQGPEFLTYFQNEAQLEKSRLLSDRFSAERPKGSFSTLEIQRTEQGDSAMYLCASSESGANVLTFGAGSRLTVL.

CDR3 DNA: TGCGCCAGCAGCTTGGTGGGACAGGGGGCGTATGAGCAGTTCTTC. This translates into CASSLVGQGAYEQFF. The chain couples TRBV5-1 to TRBJ2-1; 12 bases fit TRBD1. This CDR3 has 15 residues. Trimming at V came to 0 bases and at J to 8 bases, leaving 3 bases not matched to a gene. Germline CDR1 reads SGHRS; CDR2 reads YFSETQ.

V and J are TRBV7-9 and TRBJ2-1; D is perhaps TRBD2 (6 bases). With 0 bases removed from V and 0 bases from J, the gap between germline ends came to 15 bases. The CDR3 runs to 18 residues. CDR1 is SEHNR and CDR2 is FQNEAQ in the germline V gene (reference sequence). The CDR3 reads CASSLARFSGLSYNEQFF. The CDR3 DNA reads TGTGCCAGCAGCTTAGCCCGCTTTAGCGGCCTCTCCTACAATGAGCAGTTCTTC. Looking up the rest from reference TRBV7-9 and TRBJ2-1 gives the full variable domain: DTGVSQNPRHKITKRGQNVTFRCDPISEHNRLYWYRQTLGQGPEFLTYFQNEAQLEKSRLLSDRFSAERPKGSFSTLEIQRTEQGDSAMYLCASSLARFSGLSYNEQFFGPGTRLTVL.

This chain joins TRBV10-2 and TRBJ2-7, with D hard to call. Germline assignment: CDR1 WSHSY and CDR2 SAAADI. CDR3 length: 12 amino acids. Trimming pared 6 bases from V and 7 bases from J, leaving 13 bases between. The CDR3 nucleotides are TGCGCCAGCAGCAAAGACGTGCGTGAGCAGTACTTC. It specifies CASSKDVREQYF.